A selection of T cell receptor beta chains follows, all from one sample in a study of cytomegalovirus exposure and HLA in healthy donors. Assay used: immunoSEQ multiplex PCR; TCRdb lists only in-frame clones, some missing. The sample lists about 73,000 clones, 60% to 75% occurring once. The sample consisted of PBMCs. The source is a man between 65 and 85 years old in good health and CMV-seronegative. Both conserved end residues are part of each CDR3. The D gene is left open where the match is weak. Clone sizes are given selectively: once, few, many, or a class where the clone is expanded.

v_call,j_call,clone_size,d_call,cdr3_nt,cdr3_aa
TRBV10-3,TRBJ2-3,once,TRBD1,TGTGCCATCGGAATTTTGCAACCGGGACAGGGCGGCTCAGATACGCAGTATTTT,CAIGILQPGQGGSDTQYF
TRBV27,TRBJ2-6,NA,NA,TGTGCCAGCAGACAGAAAGGGAGCTCTGGGGCCAACGTCCTGACTTTC,CASRQKGSSGANVLTF
TRBV18,TRBJ2-6,NA,TRBD1,TGTGCCAGCTGGGGACAGGGGAGGGCCAACGTCCTGACTTTC,CASWGQGRANVLTF
TRBV6-1,TRBJ2-7,NA,TRBD1,TGTGCCAGTCTTCTCGGGACAGTAGGCGAGCAGTACTTC,CASLLGTVGEQYF
TRBV7-2,TRBJ2-3,NA,TRBD1,TGTGCCAGCAGCACAACAGGGGGCCTAGATACGCAGTATTTT,CASSTTGGLDTQYF
TRBV19,TRBJ2-1,NA,TRBD1,TGTGCCAGTAGTATAGAGTTGAACAGGGGTTCTGAGCAGTTCTTC,CASSIELNRGSEQFF
TRBV5-1,TRBJ2-3,NA,TRBD2,TGCGCCAGCACGGTAGGACTAGCGGGGGGATCAGATACGCAGTATTTT,CASTVGLAGGSDTQYF
TRBV14,TRBJ2-3,NA,NA,TGTGCCAGCAGCCAAACAGGGTTGGCGCAGTATTTT,CASSQTGLAQYF
TRBV27,TRBJ2-1,NA,TRBD1,TGTGCCAGCACCTTACTTCGGACAGGGACAGGGGATGAGCAGTTCTTC,CASTLLRTGTGDEQFF
TRBV7-8,TRBJ1-2,NA,TRBD1,TGTGCCAGCAGCTTAGAGGGGACAGGGAGGTCGGGCTATGGCTACACCTTC,CASSLEGTGRSGYGYTF
TRBV6-1,TRBJ2-7,NA,NA,TGTGCCAGCACGAGCCCGCCGCGGTACGAGCAGTACTTC,CASTSPPRYEQYF
TRBV6-1,TRBJ1-2,NA,TRBD1,TGTGCCAGCAGTGAAGTACTTACAGGGGGCTTCGATGGCTACACCTTC,CASSEVLTGGFDGYTF
TRBV5-1,TRBJ2-5,NA,NA,TGCGCCAGCAGCCCGGCCGTGGAGCCCTCCGTCGAGACCCAGTACTTC,CASSPAVEPSVETQYF
TRBV30,TRBJ1-5,NA,NA,TGTGCCTGGGGCCTTCCAGGGACCCAGCATTTT,CAWGLPGTQHF
TRBV29-1,TRBJ1-6,NA,TRBD1,TGCAGCGTCAGGGACAGGGGGGATTCACCCCTCCACTTT,CSVRDRGDSPLHF
TRBV7-8,TRBJ2-7,NA,TRBD2,TGTGCCAGCAGCTTGACTAGCGGGAACATAGTTGGGGAGCAGTACTTC,CASSLTSGNIVGEQYF
TRBV4-1,TRBJ2-1,NA,TRBD1,TGCGCCAGCAGCCAAGACGCGGGACAGGGAAACAATGAGCAGTTCTTC,CASSQDAGQGNNEQFF
TRBV7-2,TRBJ2-5,NA,NA,TGTGCCAGCAGCCCCGGACAGCAAGAGACCCAGTACTTC,CASSPGQQETQYF
TRBV19,TRBJ1-1,NA,TRBD1,TGTGCCAGTAGTATAGAGGACAGGGGCTCAATGAACACTGAAGCTTTCTTT,CASSIEDRGSMNTEAFF
TRBV5-1,TRBJ1-1,few,TRBD1,TGCGCCAGCAGCTTTTTGGACAGGGGGCTTGGGAACACTGAAGCTTTCTTT,CASSFLDRGLGNTEAFF
TRBV4-3,TRBJ2-1,few,TRBD2,TGCGCCAGCAGCCAAGACCCGGGACTAGCGGGAGGGGCGGCTTACAATGAGCAGTTCTTC,CASSQDPGLAGGAAYNEQFF
TRBV11-3,TRBJ2-3,once,TRBD2,TGTGCCAGCAGTCCCACTAGCGGGGGACCCCATACGCAGTATTTT,CASSPTSGGPHTQYF
TRBV28,TRBJ1-4,NA,TRBD1,TGTGCCAGCAAGGACAGGATGGGAAAACTGTTTTTT,CASKDRMGKLFF
TRBV20-1,TRBJ2-3,NA,NA,TGCAGTGCCCAGATCACAGATACGCAGTATTTT,CSAQITDTQYF
TRBV6-5,TRBJ2-7,few,NA,TGTGCCAGCAGTCGAGAGGGCGAGCAGTACTTC,CASSREGEQYF
TRBV10-3,TRBJ1-2,NA,TRBD1,TGTGCCATCACCGGGACAGGGAAAAATGGCTACACCTTC,CAITGTGKNGYTF
TRBV19,TRBJ2-2,NA,NA,TGTGCCAGTAGTATCCCGGCCGGGGAGCTGTTTTTT,CASSIPAGELFF
TRBV5-1,TRBJ1-5,NA,TRBD1,TGCGCCAGCAGCCCAGGGACAGATCAGCCCCAGCATTTT,CASSPGTDQPQHF
TRBV5-1,TRBJ2-3,NA,TRBD2,TGCGCCAGCAGTGAGGCGGGAGGGCCTGGAGATACGCAGTATTTT,CASSEAGGPGDTQYF
TRBV19,TRBJ1-1,NA,NA,TGTGCCAGTAGCGGGACGGGGGGGAGCACTGAAGCTTTCTTT,CASSGTGGSTEAFF
TRBV18,TRBJ2-3,NA,TRBD1,TGTGCCAGCTCACGGGACAGGGCAGATACGCAGTATTTT,CASSRDRADTQYF
TRBV7-9,TRBJ2-5,NA,TRBD2,TGTTCCAGCAGCTTCGGACTAGCGGGGGTGGCTCAAGAGACCCAGTACTTC,CSSSFGLAGVAQETQYF
TRBV13,TRBJ2-2,NA,TRBD2,TGTGCCAGCAGCCCCCGCCTAGCGGGAGTCGTCACCGGGGAGCTGTTTTTT,CASSPRLAGVVTGELFF
TRBV18,TRBJ2-1,once,NA,TGTGCCAGCTCACCACCGACAGGTTCCTACAATGAGCAGTTCTTC,CASSPPTGSYNEQFF
TRBV5-4,TRBJ2-1,NA,TRBD2,TGTGCCAGCAGCTTTGGGCTAGCGGGGGACAATGAGCAGTTCTTC,CASSFGLAGDNEQFF
TRBV5-1,TRBJ2-2,once,TRBD1,TGCGCCAGCAAACGACAGGGGGAAGACACCGGGGAGCTGTTTTTT,CASKRQGEDTGELFF
TRBV7-2,TRBJ2-1,NA,NA,TGTGCCAGCAGCTTAGTTGTTCGGTCAGGGCGCCACAATGAGCAGTTCTTC,CASSLVVRSGRHNEQFF
TRBV7-8,TRBJ1-1,NA,NA,TGTGCCAGCAGCTTCGCCTGGGGCCCGTACACTGAAGCTTTCTTT,CASSFAWGPYTEAFF
TRBV5-1,TRBJ1-1,many,TRBD1,TGCGCCAGCACCGTAGGACAGGGGATGAACACTGAAGCTTTCTTT,CASTVGQGMNTEAFF
TRBV28,TRBJ2-7,NA,NA,TGTGCCAGCCAGACCCCAGGGGTTCACGAGCAGTACTTC,CASQTPGVHEQYF
TRBV6-6,TRBJ2-6,NA,NA,TGTGCCAGCAGTTACTCCTCTTCGGTCCTGACTTTC,CASSYSSSVLTF
TRBV7-9,TRBJ2-7,NA,TRBD1,TGTGCCAGCAGCTTAGCCAGGGGGAGTTACGAGCAGTACTTC,CASSLARGSYEQYF
TRBV9,TRBJ2-2,NA,NA,TGTGCCAGCAGCGTAGTAGTCGGGGAGCTGTTTTTT,CASSVVVGELFF